These 27 T cell receptor beta chains were all obtained from the same sample, sequenced in a study of blood T cell repertoires in COVID-19 (dated by TCRdb to 2018 to 2020). Library method: the immunoSEQ multiplex PCR assay. This immuneACCESS table, as held by TCRdb, lists in-frame sequences with V and J called but not all clones. Of the missing ones, under half trace to an unresolved V gene in checked studies; the others have no known cause. The sample table contains about 110,000 clones; only one count was recorded for less than 80% of them. The ten largest make up 20% to 25% of the sample. What was sequenced was peripheral blood. Every receptor here comes from a man aged 70-80 years with active or convalescent COVID-19.

This clone was seen only once. The chain recombines TRBV27 with TRBJ1-2; 10 nucleotides agree with TRBD1. The CDR3 contains 15 residues. V was pared by 4 bases and J by 7 bases, with 9 bases of the junction left unmatched. Germline V gives CDR1 MNHEY, CDR2 SMNVEV (reference sequence). The CDR3 DNA sequence: TGTGCCAGCAGTTCCGACAGGGGGCTGAGGAGTGGCTACACCTTC. Translation gives CASSSDRGLRSGYTF.

The CDR3 nucleotides are TGTGCCAGCAGCCCGGACAGGGACTATGGCTACACCTTC. It specifies CASSPDRDYGYTF. The rearrangement joins TRBV7-3 to TRBJ1-2; 8 bases map to TRBD1. The J segment lost 3 bases and the V segment lost 5 bases, leaving 2 bases of the junction unmatched. The CDR3 spans 13 residues. CDR1 and CDR2 (germline): SGHTA, FQGTGA.

The chain joins TRBV5-1 to TRBJ2-3; TRBD2 agrees at 10 bases. Germline values: CDR1 SGHRS, CDR2 YFSETQ. The J segment lost 4 bases and the V segment lost 8 bases, leaving 7 bases of the junction unmatched. The CDR3 has 14 amino acids. In DNA, the CDR3 is TGCGCCAGTTCTAGCGGGAGAGTTGCAGATACGCAGTATTTT. Translated: CASSSGRVADTQYF.

The V gene is TRBV27, the J gene TRBJ2-7, with 10 bases that match TRBD1. The germline CDR1 and CDR2 sequences are MNHEY and SMNVEV (reference sequence). The CDR3 extends over 15 amino acids. Germline trimming cut 2 bases from V and 2 bases from J; bases unmatched to any gene: 3. As DNA, the CDR3 is TGTGCCAGCAGTTTAGCCGGGACAGGGGCCTACGAGCAGTACTTC. This encodes CASSLAGTGAYEQYF.

J is TRBJ2-7 and V is TRBV30; TRBD2 matches at 13 bases. J was trimmed by 1 base and V by 2 bases; bases with no gene match: 5. The CDR3 has 16 amino acids. Germline V gene data show CDR1 as GTSNPN and CDR2 as SVGIG (reference sequence). CDR3 protein: CAWSRGLAGSSYEQYF. In DNA, the CDR3 is TGTGCCTGGAGTAGGGGACTAGCGGGGAGTTCCTACGAGCAGTACTTC. Drawing the rest from reference TRBV30 and TRBJ2-7, the complete variable domain is SQTIHQWPATLVQPVGSPLSLECTVEGTSNPNLYWYRQAAGRGLQLLFYSVGIGQISSEVPQNLSASRPQDRQFILSSKKLLLSDSGFYLCAWSRGLAGSSYEQYFGPGTRLTVT.

This clone was seen a handful of times. CDR3 loop: CASSYRSYNSPLHF. The CDR3 DNA follows: TGTGCCAGCAGTTACAGGAGTTATAATTCACCCCTCCACTTT. V is TRBV6-2 or TRBV6-3 and J is TRBJ1-6; D unresolved. CDR3 length: 14 residues. V was cut by 2 bases and J by 4 bases, with 6 bases left in between. Germline CDR1 MNHEY, CDR2 SVGEGT.

The chain uses TRBV3-1 (or the pseudogene TRBV3-2) and TRBJ1-1, with 8 nucleotides matching TRBD1. The CDR3 has 16 amino acids. The ends lost 1 base at V and 0 bases at J; junction bases unmatched: 4. Germline V gene data show CDR1 as LGHDT and CDR2 as YNNKEL (reference sequence). The CDR3 DNA sequence: TGTGCCAGCAGCCAAGTGGACAGGGTCATGAACACTGAAGCTTTCTTT. It translates to CASSQVDRVMNTEAFF.

This rearrangement joins TRBV5-1 to TRBJ1-2; D is possibly TRBD1 (6 bases). Looked up from germline, CDR1 is SGHRS and CDR2 is YFSETQ. The CDR3 is 13 residues long. V lost 0 bases and J lost 13, with 16 bases in between. CDR3 protein: CASSLGLQGFLTF. The CDR3 coding sequence is TGCGCCAGCAGCTTGGGATTACAGGGATTTCTCACCTTC.

J is TRBJ1-3 and V is TRBV21-1; the D call in the table, TRBD1, was not verified against the DNA. TRBV21-1 is classified as a pseudogene. This CDR3 has 16 residues. The CDR3 sequence is CASSNLRGHSGNTIYF. CDR3 in DNA: TGTGCCAGCAGCAACCTCAGGGGGCACTCTGGAAACACCATATATTTT.

The genes are TRBV9 and TRBJ2-1; no firm D call. Germline assignment: CDR1 SGDLS and CDR2 YYNGEE. Trimming pared 2 bases from V and 3 bases from J, leaving 12 bases between. The CDR3 totals 15 residues. Here the CDR3 reads CASSVLGPFYNEQFF. CDR3 bases: TGTGCCAGCAGCGTTCTAGGCCCTTTCTACAATGAGCAGTTCTTC.

This clone occurred once. The chain is built from TRBV28 and TRBJ1-2; D is possibly TRBD1 (5 bases). V shed 3 bases and J shed 4 bases, with 15 bases lying between them. In germline, CDR1 is MDHEN, CDR2 SYDVKM. The CDR3 is 15 amino acids. CDR3 sequence: CASSFPGLVFYGYTF. In nucleotides, the CDR3 is TGTGCCAGCAGTTTTCCGGGACTCGTATTCTATGGCTACACCTTC.

The chain joins TRBV5-1 to TRBJ1-2; D unclear. Between the trimmed V and J ends, which lost 4 bases and 7 bases, there was a span of 14 bases. Germline V gene lookup returns CDR1 SGHRS and CDR2 YFSETQ. The CDR3 spans 13 residues. CDR3 DNA: TGCGCCAGCAGCATCAGCGCTATGGCTGGCTACACCTTC. Its translation: CASSISAMAGYTF.

The chain has TRBV7-8 and TRBJ2-7; tentative D call: TRBD1 (5 bases). Germline loops: CDR1 SGHVS, CDR2 FQNEAQ. This CDR3 is built from 14 residues. Between the trimmed V and J ends, which lost 5 bases and 2 bases, there was a span of 13 bases. The CDR3 spells CASSPRGGAYEQYF. Written as DNA, the CDR3 is TGTGCCAGCAGCCCAAGGGGCGGAGCCTACGAGCAGTACTTC.

The chain is built from TRBV7-9 and TRBJ1-1; TRBD1 matches at 11 bases. The germline gives CDR1 SEHNR, CDR2 FQNEAQ (reference sequence). There are 14 residues in the CDR3. V lost 6 bases and J lost 6; bases outside the gene matches: 6. The CDR3 protein is CASSGQGAGAEAFF. CDR3 in DNA: TGTGCCAGCAGTGGACAGGGGGCTGGCGCTGAAGCTTTCTTT. The full variable domain, its missing parts supplied by reference TRBV7-9 and TRBJ1-1, is DTGVSQNPRHKITKRGQNVTFRCDPISEHNRLYWYRQTLGQGPEFLTYFQNEAQLEKSRLLSDRFSAERPKGSFSTLEIQRTEQGDSAMYLCASSGQGAGAEAFFGQGTRLTVV.

This clone came up once. The chain joins TRBV7-9 to TRBJ1-1, with D possibly being TRBD1 (6 bases). CDR3 size: 13 residues. Trimming removed 1 base from V and 5 bases from J, with 8 bases in between. Germline CDR1 and CDR2: SEHNR and FQNEAQ (reference sequence). The CDR3: CASSLDRVTEAFF. The CDR3 nucleotides are TGTGCCAGCAGCTTAGACAGGGTGACTGAAGCTTTCTTT.

The chain has TRBV6-5 and TRBJ1-2; D might be TRBD1 (6 bases). The V end lost 2 bases, the J end lost 4 bases, and 14 bases lay between the germline ends. The CDR3 totals 15 residues. Germline CDR1 is MNHEY and CDR2 is SVGAGI. CDR3 protein: CASSYAPQGTYGYTF. The CDR3 DNA reads as TGTGCCAGCAGTTACGCCCCACAGGGAACCTATGGCTACACCTTC.

The genes are TRBV5-1 and TRBJ1-6; unclear D gene. The CDR3 length is 14 residues. Germline V gives CDR1 SGHRS, CDR2 YFSETQ. Trimming pared 1 base from V and 5 bases from J, leaving 7 bases between. Written as DNA, the CDR3 is TGCGCCAGCAGCTTGTGGGGAGATAATTCACCCCTCCACTTT. It encodes CASSLWGDNSPLHF.

The V call is TRBV19, the J call TRBJ1-1; D gene uncertain. The germline CDR1 and CDR2 sequences are LNHDA and SQIVND (reference sequence). The CDR3 contains 12 residues. V lost 7 bases to trimming and J lost 6 bases, with 12 bases between them. In DNA form, the CDR3 reads TGTGCCAGTACCTCAGGTTACGCTGAAGCTTTCTTT. Translating it yields CASTSGYAEAFF.

This clone was picked up one time. The chain links TRBV9 to TRBJ1-2, with D hard to call. Germline V CDR1 and CDR2: SGDLS, YYNGEE. The V and J ends lost 0 bases and 2 bases respectively, with 5 bases between them. The CDR3 spans 13 residues. The CDR3: CASSVGGNYGYTF. CDR3 in DNA: TGTGCCAGCAGCGTAGGAGGGAACTATGGCTACACCTTC.

V is TRBV28 and J is TRBJ1-5; D might be TRBD1 (5 bases). Germline V gene data show CDR1 as MDHEN and CDR2 as SYDVKM. CDR3 length: 14 residues. V was clipped by 5 bases and J by 5 bases, with 13 bases between them. The CDR3 protein is CASSIRTGYQPQHF. The DNA for the CDR3 is TGTGCCAGCAGTATACGTACAGGATATCAGCCCCAGCATTTT.

This clone was found many times. This chain uses TRBV6-2 or TRBV6-3 with TRBJ2-2, with TRBD2 matching over 7 bases. The CDR3 spans 15 residues. Germline trimming cut 6 bases from V and 4 bases from J; bases unmatched to any gene: 8. Looked up from germline, CDR1 is MNHEY and CDR2 is SVGEGT. The CDR3 loop is CASSSTSVSTGELFF. CDR3 DNA sequence: TGTGCCAGCAGCTCAACTAGCGTTAGCACCGGGGAGCTGTTTTTT.

The chain joins TRBV27 to TRBJ1-1, with D possibly being TRBD1 (5 bases). Germline V CDR1 and CDR2: MNHEY, SMNVEV (reference sequence). This CDR3 is 16 amino acids long. Trimming removed 4 bases at V and 0 bases at J, with 15 bases between. In DNA, the CDR3 is TGTGCCAGCAGTTCCCTACGTGGACATGTGAACACTGAAGCTTTCTTT. As protein: CASSSLRGHVNTEAFF.

The gene calls are TRBV18 and TRBJ2-1; D remains unclear. Between the trimmed V and J ends, which lost 3 bases and 8 bases, there was a span of 11 bases. Germline V CDR1 and CDR2: KGHSH, LQKENI. The CDR3 extends over 13 amino acids. CDR3: CASSPPERDEQFF. The CDR3, as DNA: TGTGCCAGCTCACCTCCTGAACGGGATGAGCAGTTCTTC.

J is TRBJ1-1 and V is TRBV5-1; D ambiguous. The CDR3 covers 12 residues. Looked up from germline, CDR1 is SGHRS and CDR2 is YFSETQ. With 2 bases removed from V and 3 bases from J, the gap between germline ends came to 5 bases. The CDR3 coding sequence is TGCGCCAGCAGCTTTACAGACACTGAAGCTTTCTTT. Protein sequence: CASSFTDTEAFF.

The V gene is TRBV5-1, the J gene TRBJ2-5; TRBD1 is a possible D gene (6 bases). V was clipped by 0 bases and J by 5 bases, with 14 bases between them. Germline V gene lookup returns CDR1 SGHRS and CDR2 YFSETQ. This CDR3 region has 15 residues. CDR3 nucleotides: TGCGCCAGCAGCTTGGAAAACAGGGTGGAGGAGACCCAGTACTTC. Its protein product is CASSLENRVEETQYF.

The genes are TRBV5-6 and TRBJ1-1; TRBD1 matches 10 bases. The germline gives CDR1 SGHDT, CDR2 YYEEEE. The ends lost 4 bases at V and 10 bases at J; junction bases unmatched: 16. The CDR3 has 16 amino acids. In DNA form, the CDR3 reads TGTGCCAGCAGCATTACCGGGACAGGGGAACTAACGAGAGCTTTCTTT. Encoded protein: CASSITGTGELTRAFF.

The sample holds a few counts of this clone. The gene calls are TRBV28 and TRBJ2-4; 8 nucleotides agree with TRBD1. J gave up 1 base and V 5 bases, and 7 bases lay outside the gene matches. This CDR3 has 16 residues. Germline V lookup: CDR1 MDHEN, CDR2 SYDVKM. The CDR3 bases are TGTGCCAGCAGTGCTCAGGGGGCATGGGCCAAAAACATTCAGTACTTC. It encodes CASSAQGAWAKNIQYF.